These 20 T cell receptor beta chains originate from one sample sequenced in a study of T cells in Graves' hyperthyroidism and ophthalmopathy. The source material, RNA transcripts, was used to amplify TCR beta CDR3 regions. TCR CDR3 regions were first amplified by RT-PCR with HTBI primers. TCRdb re-called the multiplex PCR reads with MiXCR, one entry per CDR3 protein. The data hold about 640,000 distinct CDR3 sequences, with 20% to 25% observed a single time. Material for sequencing was blood. The source of these receptors is a man aged 25 to 40 with Graves' ophthalmopathy.

There are a few counts of this clonotype. The V gene is TRBV6-1, the J gene TRBJ1-1, with TRBD1 as a possible D gene (5 bases). This CDR3 spans 13 amino acids. The germline CDR1 and CDR2 sequences are MNHNS and SASEGT. The V and J ends lost 4 bases and 3 bases respectively, with 9 bases between them. This CDR3 is CASSAQEHTEAFF. The CDR3 DNA is TGTGCCAGCAGTGCACAGGAGCACACTGAAGCTTTCTTT.

This clonotype was observed a few times. This rearrangement joins TRBV9 to TRBJ1-1; D is ambiguous. The CDR3 has 16 residues. Germline assignment: CDR1 SGDLS and CDR2 YYNGEE. Trimming removed 0 bases from V and 3 bases from J, with 15 bases in between. CDR3 coding DNA: TGTGCCAGCAGCGTAGACGCGGGATTAGGGTACACTGAAGCTTTCTTT. This encodes CASSVDAGLGYTEAFF.

The sample holds many counts of this clonotype. V usage is TRBV7-2 and J usage is TRBJ2-7; D gene unclear. With 4 bases removed from V and 4 bases from J, the gap between germline ends came to 8 bases. CDR1 and CDR2 (germline): SGHTA, FQGNSA. This CDR3 region has 12 residues. Written as DNA, the CDR3 is TGTGCCAGCAGCTACGGAGATTACGAGCAGTACTTC. Residues: CASSYGDYEQYF.

Many counts were recorded for this clonotype. The V and J genes are TRBV29-1 and TRBJ1-1; D unclear. The CDR3 has 12 amino acids. Germline loops: CDR1 SQVTM, CDR2 ANQGSEA. Trimming cost V 1 base and J 8 bases, with 11 bases left between them. CDR3 amino acids: CSVEGFGLEAFF. CDR3 coding DNA: TGCAGCGTTGAAGGTTTTGGATTAGAAGCTTTCTTT.

This sequence joins TRBV29-1 and TRBJ1-1; D call uncertain. The CDR3 has 16 amino acids. V lost 0 bases and J lost 1, with 15 bases in between. Per the germline V gene, CDR1 is SQVTM and CDR2 is ANQGSEA. For the CDR3, the DNA is TGCAGCGTTGAAGATTACGCGACATCTGGGAACACTGAAGCTTTCTTT. It codes for CSVEDYATSGNTEAFF.

This clonotype was recorded once. The chain uses TRBV27 and TRBJ2-2; 8 positions match TRBD2. Trimming cost V 6 bases and J 7 bases; bases outside gene matches: 4. The CDR3 is made up of 13 amino acids. The germline gives CDR1 MNHEY, CDR2 SMNVEV (reference sequence). The CDR3 spells CASSPGTSGELFF. CDR3 in DNA: TGTGCCAGCAGCCCCGGGACTAGCGGGGAGCTGTTTTTT.

A few counts support this clonotype. V gene TRBV6-2 or TRBV6-3 combines with J gene TRBJ1-3, with 7 positions matching TRBD1. The CDR3 length is 21 residues. Germline-derived CDR1 and CDR2 are MNHEY and SVGEGT. Losses at the gene ends were 2 bases for V and 3 bases for J; bases not matched to a gene: 22. For the CDR3, the DNA is TGTGCCAGCAGTTACCGGCTTCGGAGAGAGACAGGGCAGATTCTTGGAAACACCATATATTTT. This translates into CASSYRLRRETGQILGNTIYF.

This clonotype was counted between two and nine times. V gene TRBV2 combines with J gene TRBJ2-7; D might be TRBD2 (5 bases). V gave up 7 bases and J gave up 5 bases, with 9 bases separating them. The CDR3 sequence is 11 residues long. Germline CDR1 and CDR2: SNHLY and FYNNEI. The CDR3 bases are TGTGCCAGCACTGTGGAGGACGAGCAGTACTTC. This encodes CASTVEDEQYF.

The V gene is TRBV12-3 or TRBV12-4, the J gene TRBJ1-5; the match to TRBD1 covers 7 bases. The V gene end was trimmed by 7 bases and the J gene end by 4 bases; junction bases not matched to a gene: 10. The CDR3 contains 15 residues. The CDR3 DNA reads as TGTGCCAGCACCTCCCGACAGGGCCAAAATCAGCCCCAGCATTTT. Translating it yields CASTSRQGQNQPQHF.

This clonotype turned up a few times. This chain links TRBV2 with TRBJ1-2; 7 nucleotides align to TRBD1. CDR1 SNHLY and CDR2 FYNNEI come from the germline V gene. CDR3 length equals 15 residues. V shed 5 bases, J shed 0 bases, and the junction held 6 bases outside the gene matches. This chain's CDR3 is CASSPDRYSNYGYTF. In DNA, the CDR3 is TGTGCCAGCAGTCCGGACAGGTATTCTAACTATGGCTACACCTTC.

The rearrangement joins TRBV20-1 to TRBJ2-2, with 12 bases aligning to TRBD2. Germline assignment: CDR1 DFQATT and CDR2 SNEGSKA (reference sequence). J lost 3 bases, V lost 3 bases, and 8 bases had no gene match. The CDR3 loop spans 17 amino acids. The CDR3 spells CSARVSSGRGHTGELFF. CDR3 nucleotides: TGCAGTGCTAGGGTGTCTAGCGGGAGGGGTCACACCGGGGAGCTGTTTTTT.

This clonotype was seen more than once but under ten times. The chain couples TRBV7-9 to TRBJ2-2; 7 bases align to TRBD1. The V segment lost 6 bases and the J segment 0 bases; nucleotides outside the gene matches: 4. The CDR3 runs to 15 residues. The germline CDR1 and CDR2 sequences are SEHNR and FQNEAQ (reference sequence). CDR3 amino acids: CASRLTGSNTGELFF. The CDR3 DNA is TGTGCCAGCAGGCTGACAGGGTCGAACACCGGGGAGCTGTTTTTT.

This clonotype was seen a handful of times. The V and J genes are TRBV5-1 and TRBJ2-7; 11 bases map to TRBD1. The ends lost 4 bases at V and 2 bases at J; junction bases unmatched: 5. The CDR3 is 15 residues long. The germline V gene has CDR1 SGHRS and CDR2 YFSETQ. The CDR3 spells CASSADRGPTYEQYF. CDR3 DNA sequence: TGCGCCAGCAGCGCGGACAGGGGGCCCACCTACGAGCAGTACTTC.

The table lists this clonotype with a few counts. The chain is built from TRBV5-1 and TRBJ2-1; 13 bases line up with TRBD2. Per germline, CDR1 SGHRS and CDR2 YFSETQ. Unmatched junction bases numbered 13, after V lost 4 bases and J lost 9 bases. The CDR3 totals 17 residues. CDR3 nucleotides: TGCGCCAGCAGCACTGGACTAGCGGGAGAAGGCTATGGTGAGCAGTTCTTC. Its protein product is CASSTGLAGEGYGEQFF.

Only a few counts were recorded for this clonotype. The rearrangement links TRBV28 to TRBJ2-2; D may be TRBD1 (6 bases). V gave up 6 bases and J gave up 5 bases, with 13 bases separating them. The CDR3 is 14 amino acids. Germline V CDR1 and CDR2: MDHEN, SYDVKM. This chain's CDR3 is CASSFTGTTGELFF. CDR3 in DNA: TGTGCCAGCAGCTTTACAGGGACGACCGGGGAGCTGTTTTTT.

This rearrangement joins TRBV6-1 to TRBJ1-2; perhaps TRBD1 as D (5 bases). The CDR3 consists of 13 residues. V lost 7 bases, J lost 0 bases, and 9 bases lay in between. The germline gives CDR1 MNHNS, CDR2 SASEGT. The CDR3 sequence is CASTGGANYGYTF. The DNA of the CDR3 is TGTGCCAGCACGGGGGGAGCTAACTATGGCTACACCTTC.

This clonotype was picked up many times. This chain uses TRBV20-1 with TRBJ1-1, with a tentative D call TRBD1 (5 bases). The CDR3 contains 14 residues. V was shortened by 4 bases and J by 3 bases, with 15 bases between the two germline ends. CDR1 and CDR2 (germline): DFQATT, SNEGSKA (reference sequence). The CDR3 bases are TGCAGTGCTATTTCCGGGACCCTGGACACTGAAGCTTTCTTT. This translates into CSAISGTLDTEAFF.

This clonotype was observed a single time. The chain combines TRBV7-6 with TRBJ2-2, with a weak D call TRBD1 (6 bases). V was shortened by 3 bases and J by 4 bases, with 15 bases between the two germline ends. This CDR3 is built from 16 residues. Germline V gene lookup returns CDR1 SGHVS and CDR2 FNYEAQ. Here the CDR3 DNA reads TGTGCCAGCAGCTTTACACAGGGAAGGGGCACCGGGGAGCTGTTTTTT. This translates into CASSFTQGRGTGELFF.

V usage is TRBV25-1 and J usage is TRBJ1-2, with 8 bases that match TRBD1. J was trimmed by 9 bases and V by 2 bases; bases with no gene match: 8. Germline CDR1 reads MGHDK; CDR2 reads SYGVNS. CDR3 length equals 14 residues. The CDR3: CASSERTGTVRYTF. DNA for the CDR3: TGTGCCAGCAGTGAAAGGACAGGGACGGTGCGCTACACCTTC.

The J gene is TRBJ2-7, the V gene TRBV2, with D hard to call. The V and J ends lost 7 bases and 3 bases respectively, with 10 bases between them. The CDR3 has 12 residues. Germline V gene data show CDR1 as SNHLY and CDR2 as FYNNEI. The CDR3 sequence is CASKINGYEQYF. CDR3 nucleotides: TGTGCCAGCAAAATAAACGGCTACGAGCAGTACTTC.